These 20 T cell receptor beta chains were sequenced from one sample in a study of CD8+ T cells in alopecia areata. In each case, RNA was isolated and then reverse transcribed into cDNA as the sequencing template. Generated by immunoSEQ multiplex PCR, the TCRdb table keeps only in-frame clones and is missing some. The sample lists approximately 140,000 clones, over 80% occurring once. The sample in question was CD8+ T cells sorted from blood, obtained at week 0. The receptors were sampled from a human donor with alopecia areata.

The gene calls are TRBV7-8 and TRBJ2-2; no firm D call. V gave up 5 bases and J gave up 1 base, with 5 bases separating them. CDR3 length equals 13 residues. CDR1 SGHVS and CDR2 FQNEAQ come from the germline V gene. CDR3 nucleotides: TGTGCCAGCAGCACACTGAACACCGGGGAGCTGTTTTTT. Translation gives CASSTLNTGELFF.

This clone was picked up one time. The chain has TRBV5-5 and TRBJ1-4, with D tentatively TRBD1 (6 bases). V was trimmed by 5 bases and J by 8 bases, leaving 10 bases between them. CDR1 SGHKS and CDR2 YYEKEE come from the germline V gene (reference sequence). This CDR3 contains 12 residues. CDR3 nucleotide sequence: TGTGCCAGCAGTCTTAGGGGGGAAAAACTGTTTTTT. Amino acids: CASSLRGEKLFF.

The chain has TRBV29-1 and TRBJ2-7; 7 bases fit TRBD1. The CDR3 spans 13 residues. Germline CDR1 reads SQVTM; CDR2 reads ANQGSEA. Trimming removed 4 bases from V and 7 bases from J; junction bases left unmatched: 10. The CDR3 nucleotides read TGCAGCGTTGGGGGACAGATCGATCGGGAGCAGTACTTC. Translated: CSVGGQIDREQYF.

The chain links TRBV7-8 to TRBJ1-5, with D unresolved. The germline gives CDR1 SGHVS, CDR2 FQNEAQ. Between the trimmed V and J ends, which lost 5 bases and 3 bases, there was a span of 17 bases. The CDR3 consists of 16 residues. The CDR3 bases are TGTGCCAGCAGCCCACCCCTCGGGCGAGACAATCAGCCCCAGCATTTT. Amino acids: CASSPPLGRDNQPQHF.

The genes are TRBV19 and TRBJ2-7; D assignment may be TRBD1 or TRBD2 (5 bases each). Deletions cut 4 bases from V and 2 bases from J, with 18 bases between. The CDR3 is made up of 16 amino acids. Per the germline V gene, CDR1 is LNHDA and CDR2 is SQIVND (reference sequence). CDR3 coding DNA: TGTGCCAGTAGTAAGTTTGTTGGGACGGCAGCCTACGAGCAGTACTTC. Translating it yields CASSKFVGTAAYEQYF.

The chain combines TRBV7-9 with TRBJ2-7; 8 bases map to TRBD2. With V trimmed by 5 bases and J by 0 bases, 12 bases remained unmatched. Germline V gives CDR1 SEHNR, CDR2 FQNEAQ (reference sequence). This CDR3 has 17 amino acids. CDR3 coding DNA: TGTGCCAGCAGCCCTCCAGAGGCGAGCGGGAGCTCCTACGAGCAGTACTTC. Translating it yields CASSPPEASGSSYEQYF.

The rearrangement uses TRBV5-4 and TRBJ2-1, with D possibly being TRBD2 (7 bases). Trimming left V 2 bases short and J 8 bases short, with 14 bases between. Germline V gene lookup returns CDR1 SGHNT and CDR2 YYREEE (reference sequence). There are 14 residues in the CDR3. As DNA, the CDR3 is TGTGCCAGCAGCTTACCGGGGGGCTGGGATGAGCAGTTCTTC. Residues: CASSLPGGWDEQFF.

This chain links TRBV11-1 with TRBJ2-3; D could derive from TRBD1 or TRBD2 (5 bases each). There are 15 residues in the CDR3. Germline assignment: CDR1 SGHAT and CDR2 FQDESV (reference sequence). The ends were cut back, 3 bases at V and 0 bases at J, with 10 bases in the middle. The CDR3 region is CASSFRGRSTDTQYF. CDR3 nucleotides: TGTGCCAGCAGCTTCCGGGGCCGCAGCACAGATACGCAGTATTTT.

This clone was counted a single time. The chain employs TRBV6-5 and TRBJ2-7, with 11 bases aligning to TRBD2. The CDR3 runs 15 residues. Per germline, CDR1 MNHEY and CDR2 SVGAGI. V was clipped by 6 bases and J by 0 bases; unmatched bases: 4. The CDR3 region has the DNA TGTGCCAGCAGGAGGACTAGCGGGTCCTCCTACGAGCAGTACTTC. It codes for CASRRTSGSSYEQYF.

The chain links TRBV4-1 to TRBJ2-1; 7 bases fit TRBD2. CDR1 MGHRA and CDR2 YSYEKL come from the germline V gene. After removal of 3 bases from V and 8 bases from J, the junction contained 13 bases not matched to a gene. The CDR3 contains 16 residues. DNA for the CDR3: TGCGCCAGCAGCCACGGCGCGGCGGGAGCGGGCGATGAGCAGTTCTTC. It encodes CASSHGAAGAGDEQFF.

The V call is TRBV2, the J call TRBJ2-7, with 10 nucleotides matching TRBD2. Germline CDR1 and CDR2: SNHLY and FYNNEI. V dropped 2 bases and J dropped 2; count of bases not matched to a gene: 3. The CDR3 loop spans 15 amino acids. Here the CDR3 reads CASSELAGETYEQYF. DNA for the CDR3: TGTGCCAGCAGTGAACTAGCGGGAGAAACCTACGAGCAGTACTTC. Drawing the rest from reference TRBV2 and TRBJ2-7, the complete variable domain is EPEVTQTPSHQVTQMGQEVILRCVPISNHLYFYWYRQILGQKVEFLVSFYNNEISEKSEIFDDQFSVERPDGSNFTLKIRSTKLEDSAMYFCASSELAGETYEQYFGPGTRLTVT.

The chain links TRBV27 to TRBJ2-7, with TRBD2 matching 10 bases. Per the germline V gene, CDR1 is MNHEY and CDR2 is SMNVEV (reference sequence). This CDR3 has 12 residues. Trimming at V came to 8 bases and at J to 5 bases, leaving 3 bases not matched to a gene. The CDR3 sequence is CASRGLANEQYF. The CDR3 nucleotides read TGTGCCAGCCGGGGACTAGCGAACGAGCAGTACTTC.

The chain couples TRBV9 to TRBJ2-7, with D hard to call. This CDR3 is 14 amino acids long. Trimming took off 4 bases at V and 0 bases at J, with 11 bases between the two ends. Looked up from germline, CDR1 is SGDLS and CDR2 is YYNGEE. The CDR3 is CASSPPLSSYEQYF. In DNA form, the CDR3 reads TGTGCCAGCAGCCCCCCACTTTCCTCCTACGAGCAGTACTTC.

The V gene is TRBV6-5, the J gene TRBJ1-1; D gene uncertain. Germline V gene sequence: CDR1 MNHEY, CDR2 SVGAGI. Trimming took off 8 bases at V and 1 base at J, with 17 bases between the two ends. The CDR3 is 15 residues long. This CDR3 reads CASPPLVPWNTEAFF. CDR3 DNA: TGTGCCAGCCCTCCCCTGGTACCCTGGAACACTGAAGCTTTCTTT.

The chain links TRBV7-9 to TRBJ2-4; 10 bases line up with TRBD1. Trimming at V came to 1 base and at J to 1 base, leaving 10 bases not matched to a gene. This CDR3 has 19 amino acids. Germline assignment: CDR1 SEHNR and CDR2 FQNEAQ (reference sequence). As DNA, the CDR3 is TGTGCCAGCAGCTTAGACGGACAGGGGGGACGTTACGCCAAAAACATTCAGTACTTC. Its protein product is CASSLDGQGGRYAKNIQYF.

The chain carries TRBV4-1 and TRBJ1-5; the D is unclear. This CDR3 is built from 16 residues. Germline V lookup: CDR1 MGHRA, CDR2 YSYEKL. Trimming left V 3 bases short and J 1 base short, with 13 bases between. The CDR3 here is CASSHAVSDSNQPQHF. The DNA of the CDR3 is TGCGCCAGCAGCCACGCAGTTTCGGACAGCAATCAGCCCCAGCATTTT.

The chain recombines TRBV7-2 with TRBJ2-3; 11 bases are shared with TRBD2. V shed 5 bases, J shed 5 bases, and the junction held 9 bases outside the gene matches. CDR3 length: 16 residues. CDR1 is SGHTA and CDR2 is FQGNSA in the germline V gene. The CDR3 protein is CASSMGLAEHLDTQYF. CDR3 sequence (DNA): TGTGCCAGCAGCATGGGACTAGCGGAGCACCTAGATACGCAGTATTTT.

CDR3 sequence reads: CASSPKAGTVVNQPQHF. The CDR3 DNA is TGTGCCAGCAGCCCAAAGGCCGGGACGGTGGTCAATCAGCCCCAGCATTTT. The gene calls are TRBV7-6 and TRBJ1-5, with TRBD1 as a possible D gene (5 bases). V shed 5 bases and J shed 3 bases, with 20 bases lying between them. The V gene's germline CDR1 is SGHVS and CDR2 FNYEAQ. The CDR3 contains 17 residues.

V gene TRBV13 combines with J gene TRBJ1-4; D might be TRBD1 (5 bases). The CDR3 has 14 residues. Germline V gives CDR1 PRHDT, CDR2 FYEKMQ (reference sequence). Trimming shortened V by 5 bases and J by 4 bases, and 11 bases separated the two germline ends. CDR3 amino acids: CASSQGRNNEKLFF. CDR3 DNA sequence: TGTGCCAGCAGCCAGGGACGGAATAATGAAAAACTGTTTTTT.

The gene calls are TRBV7-6 and TRBJ2-7; 8 bases map to TRBD2. Trimming cost V 2 bases and J 3 bases; bases outside gene matches: 9. Per germline, CDR1 SGHVS and CDR2 FNYEAQ. CDR3 size: 16 residues. Written as DNA, the CDR3 is TGTGCCAGCAGCTTATTTCCGGCGGGAGGAGTCTACGAGCAGTACTTC. Amino acid sequence: CASSLFPAGGVYEQYF.